This TCR beta chain derives from a study of cytomegalovirus exposure and HLA in healthy donors. This CDR3 is 16 amino acids long. Germline loops: CDR1 KGHSH, CDR2 LQKENI. Trimming removed 0 bases at V and 4 bases at J, with 13 bases between. The donors were part of the approximately 130-subject validation cohort, which stood apart from the roughly 670-subject first cohort. Comments on this clone: Its target is unknown.

Notes on the study in general: The authors listed 150 to 200 TCR beta chains as cytomegalovirus-associated.

TCRdb keeps only in-frame clones here, not all; method: immunoSEQ multiplex PCR. The data hold 130,000 to 150,000 clones, with around 89% observed a single time. The sample was PBMCs. The V call is TRBV18, the J call TRBJ1-5; perhaps TRBD1 as D (5 bases). This TCR was sampled from a woman in her twenties or thirties in good health and CMV-seropositive. The CDR3 DNA sequence: TGTGCCAGCTCACCACCGGGAGGGGCAATAAATCAGCCCCAGCATTTT. This sequence encodes CASSPPGGAINQPQHF.